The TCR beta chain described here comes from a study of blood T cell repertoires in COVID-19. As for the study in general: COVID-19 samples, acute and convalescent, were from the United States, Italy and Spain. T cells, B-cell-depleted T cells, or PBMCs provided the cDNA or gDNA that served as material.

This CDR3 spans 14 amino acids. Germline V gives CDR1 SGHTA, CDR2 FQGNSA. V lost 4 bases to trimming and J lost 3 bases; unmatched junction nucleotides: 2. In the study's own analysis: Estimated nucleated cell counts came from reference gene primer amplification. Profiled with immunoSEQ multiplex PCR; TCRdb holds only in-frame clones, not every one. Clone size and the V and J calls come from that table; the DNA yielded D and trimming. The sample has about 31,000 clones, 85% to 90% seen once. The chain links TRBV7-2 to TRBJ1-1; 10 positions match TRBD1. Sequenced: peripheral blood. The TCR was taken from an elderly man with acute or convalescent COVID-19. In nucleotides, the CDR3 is TGTGCCAGCAGCTGGACAGGGGGAGACACTGAAGCTTTCTTT. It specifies CASSWTGGDTEAFF.